A single sample gave rise to the 23 T cell receptor beta chains below, sequenced in a study of CD8 T cells in Susac syndrome. Random hexamers primed reverse transcription of roughly 0.5 to 1 ug RNA. Using its own MiXCR run on the immunoSEQ multiplex PCR reads, TCRdb lists one record per CDR3 protein. Of fewer than 250,000 distinct CDR3 sequences detected, 90% to 95% appear once; the ten largest clones hold roughly 0.15%. Sequenced material: CD8+ T cells from PBMCs. These receptor sequences come from a human donor with multiple sclerosis.

This chain links TRBV7-9 with TRBJ1-4; D perhaps matches TRBD1 (5 bases). Deletions cut 5 bases from V and 7 bases from J, with 17 bases between. CDR3 size: 15 residues. In germline, CDR1 is SEHNR, CDR2 FQNEAQ (reference sequence). In DNA form, the CDR3 reads TGTGCCAGCAGCCCTCCGACAGCTCCTCTTGAAAAACTGTTTTTT. The encoded protein is CASSPPTAPLEKLFF. Variable domain in full (rest from reference TRBV7-9 and TRBJ1-4): DTGVSQNPRHKITKRGQNVTFRCDPISEHNRLYWYRQTLGQGPEFLTYFQNEAQLEKSRLLSDRFSAERPKGSFSTLEIQRTEQGDSAMYLCASSPPTAPLEKLFFGSGTQLSVL.

The V gene is TRBV25-1, the J gene TRBJ1-4, with D perhaps matching TRBD1 (5 bases). Germline V gene lookup returns CDR1 MGHDK and CDR2 SYGVNS. The CDR3 is 14 residues long. Trimming removed 5 bases at V and 4 bases at J, with 11 bases between. The DNA of the CDR3 is TGTGCCAGCAGTCGGGGGGGGTATAATGAAAAACTGTTTTTT. Protein product: CASSRGGYNEKLFF.

V usage is TRBV7-6 and J usage is TRBJ1-2; TRBD1 might be the D (5 bases). The CDR3 totals 15 residues. Trimming removed 1 base from V and 8 bases from J, with 17 bases in between. Germline CDR1 SGHVS, CDR2 FNYEAQ. The CDR3 sequence is CASSLGRDGVRGYTF. Here the CDR3 DNA reads TGTGCCAGCAGCTTAGGCCGGGACGGAGTAAGGGGCTACACCTTC.

This chain joins TRBV4-2 and TRBJ2-1, with 12 bases matching TRBD2. Germline V gene sequence: CDR1 LGHNA, CDR2 YNFKEQ. J was trimmed by 8 bases and V by 4 bases; bases with no gene match: 6. This CDR3 contains 15 residues. This chain's CDR3 is CASSPSSGGAYEQFF. As DNA, the CDR3 is TGTGCCAGCAGCCCTTCTAGCGGGGGGGCGTATGAGCAGTTCTTC.

The J gene is TRBJ1-3, the V gene TRBV30; weak D call: TRBD1 (5 bases). CDR1 is GTSNPN, CDR2 SVGIG, per germline (reference sequence). V gave up 4 bases and J gave up 7 bases, with 17 bases separating them. The CDR3 length is 14 residues. CDR3 loop: CAWMPTVGSNTIYF. The CDR3 nucleotides are TGTGCCTGGATGCCGACAGTAGGCAGTAACACCATATATTTT.

This rearrangement joins TRBV2 to TRBJ2-1; either TRBD1 or TRBD2 may fit D (7 bases each). The CDR3 loop spans 13 amino acids. V was pared by 10 bases and J by 8 bases, with 18 bases between. CDR1 and CDR2 (germline): SNHLY, FYNNEI. DNA of the CDR3: TGTGCCATCGCCAGGGGGGGTCTCGATGAGCAGTTCTTC. The encoded protein is CAIARGGLDEQFF.

The chain carries TRBV6-6 and TRBJ1-2, with 8 bases that match TRBD1. The V and J ends lost 6 bases and 6 bases, in that order; junction bases with no gene match: 12. This CDR3 comprises 15 residues. Germline CDR1 MNHNY, CDR2 SVGAGI (reference sequence). CDR3 amino acids: CASSGKQGAADGYTF. In DNA, the CDR3 is TGTGCCAGCAGCGGGAAGCAGGGGGCCGCCGATGGCTACACCTTC.

This chain's CDR3 is CASSFWGLAGGLHNEQFF. The CDR3 DNA sequence: TGTGCCAGCAGCTTCTGGGGACTAGCGGGAGGGCTGCACAATGAGCAGTTCTTC. The chain couples TRBV5-4 to TRBJ2-1, with 16 positions matching TRBD2. CDR1 and CDR2 (germline): SGHNT, YYREEE (reference sequence). This CDR3 comprises 18 residues. Unmatched junction bases numbered 7, after V lost 2 bases and J lost 5 bases. Based on the CDR3 plus reference TRBV5-4 and TRBJ2-1, the full variable domain is ETGVTQSPTHLIKTRGQQVTLRCSSQSGHNTVSWYQQALGQGPQFIFQYYREEENGRGNFPPRFSGLQFPNYSSELNVNALELDDSALYLCASSFWGLAGGLHNEQFFGPGTRLTVL.

J is TRBJ2-7 and V is TRBV15, with 14 bases identical to TRBD2. The CDR3 covers 19 residues. Trimming at V came to 0 bases and at J to 2 bases, leaving 9 bases not matched to a gene. Germline V CDR1 and CDR2: LNHNV, YYDKDF (reference sequence). For the CDR3, the DNA is TGTGCCACCAGCAGAGATAGGAGGACTAGCGGGAGGACGCCCTACGAGCAGTACTTC. Its protein product is CATSRDRRTSGRTPYEQYF.

The chain employs TRBV19 and TRBJ2-1; TRBD2 agrees at 14 bases. The V gene end was trimmed by 4 bases and the J gene end by 7 bases; junction bases not matched to a gene: 9. The CDR3 is 17 amino acids. Per the germline V gene, CDR1 is LNHDA and CDR2 is SQIVND (reference sequence). CDR3 coding DNA: TGTGCCAGTAGTAGATTTAGGGGGACTAGCGGGGGAAATGAGCAGTTCTTC. Its protein product is CASSRFRGTSGGNEQFF.

There are a few counts of this clonotype. J is TRBJ2-2 and V is TRBV20-1; D is unresolved. The V and J ends lost 5 bases and 3 bases respectively, with 7 bases between them. CDR3 length equals 12 residues. Germline V gene sequence: CDR1 DFQATT, CDR2 SNEGSKA (reference sequence). The CDR3 loop reads CSASRDTGELFF. In nucleotides, the CDR3 is TGCAGTGCTTCTCGGGACACCGGGGAGCTGTTTTTT.

The V gene is TRBV7-6, the J gene TRBJ2-5; the D is unclear. Trimming shortened V by 5 bases and J by 1 base, and 8 bases separated the two germline ends. Germline V gene lookup returns CDR1 SGHVS and CDR2 FNYEAQ. The CDR3 loop spans 13 amino acids. The CDR3 sequence: CASSPPLQETQYF. The CDR3 coding sequence is TGTGCCAGCAGCCCACCTCTCCAAGAGACCCAGTACTTC.

The chain uses TRBV20-1 and TRBJ2-2; D is perhaps TRBD2 (5 bases). CDR1 and CDR2 from the germline V gene are DFQATT and SNEGSKA (reference sequence). The CDR3 runs to 13 residues. The germline V and J ends were trimmed by 6 bases and 5 bases, with 13 bases remaining between them. CDR3 protein: CSALRSGTGELFF. DNA for the CDR3: TGCAGTGCCTTGAGGAGCGGAACCGGGGAGCTGTTTTTT.

The chain recombines TRBV3-1 with TRBJ2-3; 8 bases agree with TRBD2. The germline gives CDR1 LGHDT, CDR2 YNNKEL (reference sequence). This CDR3 has 17 residues. The J segment lost 5 bases and the V segment lost 0 bases, leaving 10 bases of the junction unmatched. The CDR3: CASSQDEAGAQGDTQYF. The CDR3 bases are TGTGCCAGCAGCCAAGATGAAGCGGGGGCTCAGGGAGATACGCAGTATTTT.

The DNA for the CDR3 is TGTGCCACCAGCGGCCAGGGGCCAGTACAGTACTTC. It specifies CATSGQGPVQYF. This sequence joins TRBV15 and TRBJ2-7, with a tentative D call TRBD1 (6 bases). From germline, CDR1 is LNHNV and CDR2 YYDKDF (reference sequence). Trimming shortened V by 5 bases and J by 10 bases, and 15 bases separated the two germline ends. There are 12 residues in the CDR3.

The chain links TRBV11-1 to TRBJ2-6; D may be TRBD1 or TRBD2 (5 bases each). The CDR3 is 20 amino acids. Germline V lookup: CDR1 SGHAT, CDR2 FQDESV (reference sequence). The V gene lost 2 bases and the J gene lost 0 bases, with 20 bases spanning the gap. This chain's CDR3 is CASSLPRMGVEGSGANVLTF. The CDR3 DNA reads TGTGCCAGCAGCTTACCTCGTATGGGGGTCGAGGGCTCTGGGGCCAACGTCCTGACTTTC.

This rearrangement joins TRBV12-3 or TRBV12-4 to TRBJ2-7; D ambiguous. The CDR3 length is 12 residues. V was trimmed by 7 bases and J by 2 bases, leaving 9 bases between them. The CDR3 DNA follows: TGTGCCAGCACGGACGGCGCCTACGAGCAGTACTTC. Its protein is CASTDGAYEQYF.

V is TRBV18 and J is TRBJ1-5; D ambiguous. This CDR3 is 16 amino acids long. V lost 4 bases and J lost 2, with 15 bases in between. CDR1 and CDR2 (germline): KGHSH, LQKENI. The CDR3 DNA follows: TGTGCCAGCTCACGCGGGCCCCAAGGTGGCAATCAGCCCCAGCATTTT. It specifies CASSRGPQGGNQPQHF.

V usage is TRBV7-8 and J usage is TRBJ2-5; 10 bases are a match to TRBD2. The CDR3 is 16 amino acids. Germline V gives CDR1 SGHVS, CDR2 FQNEAQ. V shed 2 bases and J 2 bases; nucleotides not matched to a gene: 5. The CDR3 DNA is TGTGCCAGCAGCTTAACTCTAGCGGGGGAGCAAGAGACCCAGTACTTC. It specifies CASSLTLAGEQETQYF.

V is TRBV7-9 and J is TRBJ1-2; the match to TRBD1 covers 8 bases. The V gene's germline CDR1 is SEHNR and CDR2 FQNEAQ (reference sequence). CDR3 length: 15 residues. V was pared by 5 bases and J by 10 bases, with 15 bases of the junction left unmatched. CDR3 residues: CASSRPRTGMETYTF. The CDR3 region has the DNA TGTGCCAGCAGCCGTCCTCGGACAGGGATGGAAACCTACACCTTC.

The chain employs TRBV20-1 and TRBJ2-7, with D possibly matching TRBD2 (5 bases). The CDR3 is 13 amino acids. The V end lost 0 bases, the J end lost 4 bases, and 10 bases lay between the germline ends. Per germline, CDR1 DFQATT and CDR2 SNEGSKA (reference sequence). The CDR3 loop reads CSAREEGVYEQYF. DNA for the CDR3: TGCAGTGCTAGAGAAGAGGGAGTGTACGAGCAGTACTTC.

This chain joins TRBV30 and TRBJ2-4, with D possibly being TRBD1 (6 bases). The CDR3 is 12 residues long. Germline loops: CDR1 GTSNPN, CDR2 SVGIG (reference sequence). Trimming cost V 5 bases and J 6 bases, with 11 bases left between them. In DNA, the CDR3 is TGTGCCTGGGGGGGCCCCGGAAACATTCAGTACTTC. It specifies CAWGGPGNIQYF.

The chain carries TRBV19 and TRBJ1-6; 9 positions agree with TRBD1. The V gene's germline CDR1 is LNHDA and CDR2 SQIVND (reference sequence). Trimming at V came to 9 bases and at J to 4 bases, leaving 10 bases not matched to a gene. There are 16 residues in the CDR3. DNA of the CDR3: TGTGCCAGCCGGGACAGGGAAGTTCCATATAATTCACCCCTCCACTTT. Translation gives CASRDREVPYNSPLHF.